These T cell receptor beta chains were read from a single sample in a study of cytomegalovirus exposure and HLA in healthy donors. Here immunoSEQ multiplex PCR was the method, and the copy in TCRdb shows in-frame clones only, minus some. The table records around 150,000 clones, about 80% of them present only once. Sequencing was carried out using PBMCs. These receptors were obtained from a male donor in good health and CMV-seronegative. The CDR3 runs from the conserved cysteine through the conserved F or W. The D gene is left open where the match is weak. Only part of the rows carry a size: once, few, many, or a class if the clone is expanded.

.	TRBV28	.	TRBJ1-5	CASSPGSLGAYSNQPQHF	TGTGCCAGCAGTCCCGGCAGCCTAGGGGCTTATAGCAATCAGCCCCAGCATTTT
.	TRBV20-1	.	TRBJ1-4	CSGRVNEKLFF	TGCAGTGGACGGGTCAATGAAAAACTGTTTTTT
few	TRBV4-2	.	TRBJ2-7	CASSQERGYEQYF	TGTGCCAGCAGCCAAGAAAGAGGGTACGAGCAGTACTTC
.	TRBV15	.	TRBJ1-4	CATSRDLRVGEKLFF	TGTGCCACCAGCAGAGATCTCAGGGTGGGAGAAAAACTGTTTTTT
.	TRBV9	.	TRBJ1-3	CASSATGIPGNTIYF	TGTGCCAGCAGCGCGACAGGCATCCCTGGAAACACCATATATTTT
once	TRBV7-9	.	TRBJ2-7	CASSLSVGEQYF	TGTGCCAGCAGCTTAAGCGTGGGCGAGCAGTACTTC
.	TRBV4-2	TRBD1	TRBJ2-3	CASSQVSGQGPTDTQYF	TGTGCCAGCAGCCAAGTAAGTGGACAGGGTCCCACAGATACGCAGTATTTT
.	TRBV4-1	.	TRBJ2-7	CASSQDPTGYEQYF	TGCGCCAGCAGCCAAGATCCCACGGGCTACGAGCAGTACTTC
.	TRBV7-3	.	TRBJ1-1	CASSLGGPNTEAFF	TGTGCCAGCAGCTTAGGGGGCCCTAACACTGAAGCTTTCTTT
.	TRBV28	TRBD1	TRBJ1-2	CASSWDRLGYTF	TGTGCCAGCAGTTGGGACAGGTTAGGCTACACCTTC
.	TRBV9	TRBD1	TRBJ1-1	CASSVRQGTEAFF	TGTGCCAGCAGTGTACGACAGGGAACTGAAGCTTTCTTT
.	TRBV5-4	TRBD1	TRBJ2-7	CASSRGQGKQYF	TGTGCCAGCAGCCGTGGACAGGGGAAGCAGTACTTC
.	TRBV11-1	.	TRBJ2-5	CASSPGPEETQYF	TGTGCCAGCAGCCCAGGGCCCGAAGAGACCCAGTACTTC
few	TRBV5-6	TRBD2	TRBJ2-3	CASSSSALSGGRTDTQYF	TGTGCCAGCAGCTCGTCGGCCCTTAGCGGGGGGCGGACTGATACGCAGTATTTT
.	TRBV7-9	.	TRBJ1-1	CASSKLNRVVTEAFF	TGTGCCAGCAGCAAGCTAAACAGGGTTGTCACTGAAGCTTTCTTT
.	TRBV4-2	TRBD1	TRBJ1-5	CASSQGTGGGNQPQHF	TGTGCCAGCAGCCAGGGGACAGGGGGGGGCAATCAGCCCCAGCATTTT
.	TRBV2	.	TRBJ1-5	CASNLYGENQPQHF	TGTGCCAGCAATCTTTACGGGGAGAATCAGCCCCAGCATTTT
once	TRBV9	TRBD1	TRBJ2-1	CASSVARNGDRPFMYNEQFF	TGTGCCAGCAGCGTAGCAAGAAACGGGGACAGGCCCTTCATGTACAATGAGCAGTTCTTC
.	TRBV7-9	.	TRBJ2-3	CASAVWGGGSTDTQYF	TGTGCCAGCGCCGTTTGGGGGGGCGGGAGCACAGATACGCAGTATTTT
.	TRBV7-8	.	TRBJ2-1	CASRLDGEEQFF	TGTGCCAGCAGGCTAGACGGGGAGGAGCAGTTCTTC
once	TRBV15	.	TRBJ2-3	CATRGRTSSNTDTQYF	TGTGCCACCAGAGGCCGAACTAGCTCTAACACAGATACGCAGTATTTT
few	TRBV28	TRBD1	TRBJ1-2	CASSTPGQGYYGYTF	TGTGCCAGCAGTACACCGGGACAGGGATACTATGGCTACACCTTC
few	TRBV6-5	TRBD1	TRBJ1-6	CASRDSGNSPLHF	TGTGCCAGCCGGGACAGTGGTAATTCACCCCTCCACTTT